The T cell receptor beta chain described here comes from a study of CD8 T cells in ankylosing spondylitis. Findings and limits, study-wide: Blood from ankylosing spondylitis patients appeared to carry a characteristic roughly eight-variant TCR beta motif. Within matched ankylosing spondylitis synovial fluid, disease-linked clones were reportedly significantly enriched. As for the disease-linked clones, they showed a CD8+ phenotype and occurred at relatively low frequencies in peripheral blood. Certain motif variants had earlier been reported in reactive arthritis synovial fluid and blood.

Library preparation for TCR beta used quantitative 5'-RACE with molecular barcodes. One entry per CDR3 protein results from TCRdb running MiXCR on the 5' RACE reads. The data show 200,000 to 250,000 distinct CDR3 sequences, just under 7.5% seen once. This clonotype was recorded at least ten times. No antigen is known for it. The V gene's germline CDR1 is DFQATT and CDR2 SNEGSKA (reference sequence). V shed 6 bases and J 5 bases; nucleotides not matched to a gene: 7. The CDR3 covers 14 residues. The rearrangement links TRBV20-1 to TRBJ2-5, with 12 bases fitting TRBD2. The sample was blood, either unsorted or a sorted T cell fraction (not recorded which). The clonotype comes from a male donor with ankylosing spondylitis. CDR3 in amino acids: CSAGLAGSLETQYF. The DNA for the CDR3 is TGCAGTGCCGGACTAGCGGGATCACTGGAGACCCAGTACTTC.